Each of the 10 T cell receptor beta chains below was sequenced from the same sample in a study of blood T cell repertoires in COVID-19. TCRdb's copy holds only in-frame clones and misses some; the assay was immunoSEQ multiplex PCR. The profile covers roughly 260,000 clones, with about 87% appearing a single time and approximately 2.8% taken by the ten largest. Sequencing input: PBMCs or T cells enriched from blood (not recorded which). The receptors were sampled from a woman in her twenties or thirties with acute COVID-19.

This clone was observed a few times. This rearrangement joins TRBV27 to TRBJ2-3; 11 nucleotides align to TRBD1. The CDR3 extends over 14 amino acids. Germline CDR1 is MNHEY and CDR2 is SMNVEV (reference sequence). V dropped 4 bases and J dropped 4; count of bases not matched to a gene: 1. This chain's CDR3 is CASSWTGGADTQYF. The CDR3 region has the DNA TGTGCCAGCAGTTGGACAGGGGGCGCAGATACGCAGTATTTT.

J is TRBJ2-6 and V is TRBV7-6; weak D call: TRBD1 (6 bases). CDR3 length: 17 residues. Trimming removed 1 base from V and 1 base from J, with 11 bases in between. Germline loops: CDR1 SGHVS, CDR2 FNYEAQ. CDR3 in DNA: TGTGCCAGCAGCTTAGAGCCCACAGGGTCTGGGGCCAACGTCCTGACTTTC. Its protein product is CASSLEPTGSGANVLTF. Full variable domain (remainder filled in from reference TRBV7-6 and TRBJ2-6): GAGVSQSPRYKVTKRGQDVALRCDPISGHVSLYWYRQALGQGPEFLTYFNYEAQQDKSGLPNDRFSAERPEGSISTLTIQRTEQRDSAMYRCASSLEPTGSGANVLTFGAGSRLTVL.

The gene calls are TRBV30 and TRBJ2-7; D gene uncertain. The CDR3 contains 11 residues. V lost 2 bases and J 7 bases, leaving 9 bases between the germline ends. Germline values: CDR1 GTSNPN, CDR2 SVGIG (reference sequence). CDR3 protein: CAWSIAQEQYF. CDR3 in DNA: TGTGCCTGGAGTATCGCCCAGGAGCAGTACTTC.

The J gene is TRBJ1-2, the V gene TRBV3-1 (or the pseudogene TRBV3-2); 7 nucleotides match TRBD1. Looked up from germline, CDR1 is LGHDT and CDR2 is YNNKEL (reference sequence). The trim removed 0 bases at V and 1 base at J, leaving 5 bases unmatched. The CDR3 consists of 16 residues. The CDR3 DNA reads TGTGCCAGCAGCCAAGAGATGGACAGGCTTAACTATGGCTACACCTTC. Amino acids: CASSQEMDRLNYGYTF.

The CDR3 bases are TGTGCCAGCAGTGAAGGAGCGGGGGGAGCCTACGAGCAGTACTTC. Its protein is CASSEGAGGAYEQYF. The rearrangement joins TRBV2 to TRBJ2-7; 9 nucleotides match TRBD2. The junction had 3 bases not matched to a gene; V was cut back by 1 base and J by 2 bases. This CDR3 contains 15 residues. Germline V lookup: CDR1 SNHLY, CDR2 FYNNEI.

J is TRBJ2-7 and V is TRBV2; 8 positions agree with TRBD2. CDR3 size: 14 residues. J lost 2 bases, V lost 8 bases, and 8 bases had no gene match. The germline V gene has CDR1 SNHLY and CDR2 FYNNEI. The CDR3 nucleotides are TGTGCCAGCCTCTCGGGGGGGGAGCCCTACGAGCAGTACTTC. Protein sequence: CASLSGGEPYEQYF.

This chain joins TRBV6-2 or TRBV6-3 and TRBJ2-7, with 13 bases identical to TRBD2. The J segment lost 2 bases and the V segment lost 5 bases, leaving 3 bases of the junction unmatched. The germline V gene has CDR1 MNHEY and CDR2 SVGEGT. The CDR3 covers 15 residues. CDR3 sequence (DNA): TGTGCCAGCAGTCGAGGGACTAGCGGGACCTACGAGCAGTACTTC. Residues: CASSRGTSGTYEQYF.

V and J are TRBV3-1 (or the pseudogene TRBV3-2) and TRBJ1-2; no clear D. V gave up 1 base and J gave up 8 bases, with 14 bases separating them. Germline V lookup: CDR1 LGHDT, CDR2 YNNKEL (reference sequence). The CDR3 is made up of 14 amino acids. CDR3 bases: TGTGCCAGCAGCCAAGCGTACGGTCTCGGGGGCTACACCTTC. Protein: CASSQAYGLGGYTF.

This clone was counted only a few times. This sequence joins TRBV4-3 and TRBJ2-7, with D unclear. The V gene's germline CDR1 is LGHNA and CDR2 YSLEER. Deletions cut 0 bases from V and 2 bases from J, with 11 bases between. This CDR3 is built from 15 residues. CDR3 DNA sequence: TGCGCCAGCAGCCAAGAATACGTTAACACCTACGAGCAGTACTTC. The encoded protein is CASSQEYVNTYEQYF.

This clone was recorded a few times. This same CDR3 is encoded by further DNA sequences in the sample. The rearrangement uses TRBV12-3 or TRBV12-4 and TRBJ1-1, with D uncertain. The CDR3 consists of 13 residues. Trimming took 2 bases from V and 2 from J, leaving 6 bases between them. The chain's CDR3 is CASSLSSNTEAFF. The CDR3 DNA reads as TGTGCCAGCAGTTTAAGCTCTAACACTGAAGCTTTCTTT.